The 2 T cell receptor beta chains below all came from one sample that was sequenced in a study of neurological immune-mediated disorders. One entry per CDR3 protein, called by TCRdb with MiXCR from the 5' RACE reads. The sample shows fewer than 75,000 distinct CDR3 sequences, roughly 3.2% of them seen only once. The sample taken for sequencing was PBMCs. Receptors were obtained from a middle-aged man with multiple sclerosis.

This clonotype showed up many times. V usage is TRBV12-3 or TRBV12-4 and J usage is TRBJ2-3; TRBD1 might be the D (5 bases). The germline V and J ends were trimmed by 2 bases and 4 bases, with 13 bases remaining between them. The CDR3 is 15 residues long. The CDR3 sequence: CASSLPRGRSDTQYF. CDR3 DNA: TGTGCCAGCAGTTTACCTAGGGGCAGGTCAGATACGCAGTATTTT.

The chain combines TRBV6-5 with TRBJ1-2; D remains ambiguous. Germline lookup yields CDR1 MNHEY and CDR2 SVGAGI. The CDR3 has 13 residues. Trimming took off 2 bases at V and 8 bases at J, with 12 bases between the two ends. The CDR3 region is CASSYRQSGGYTF. The CDR3 DNA reads TGTGCCAGCAGTTACCGGCAGTCCGGAGGCTACACCTTC.